This T cell receptor (beta chain) emerged from a study of T cell responses to AZD1222 COVID-19 vaccine. About the study: Both about-4-week and about-12-week second-dose recipients were combined. Study-level results: None of the repertoires were sampled until the peak T cell response had passed. Clonal diversity may have been underestimated, and the donors were mostly white British, with more females than males.

Note on this clone: The antigen remains unidentified.

In germline, CDR1 is SGHRS, CDR2 YFSETQ. There are 12 residues in the CDR3. The V end was cut by 5 bases, the J end by 7 bases, with 10 bases between. The repertoire was sequenced with immunoSEQ multiplex PCR; TCRdb's copy has only in-frame clones and lacks some. The data contain 110,000 to 150,000 clones, 85% to 90% of them seen just once; the ten biggest clones take up 1.6%. Sample: peripheral blood, taken on day 0 of AZD1222 vaccination. The V call is TRBV5-1, the J call TRBJ2-1; TRBD2 is a possible D gene (6 bases). The source of this sequence is an adult in good health. The CDR3 region has the DNA TGCGCCAGCAGGCTCAGCGGGAATGAGCAGTTCTTC. This encodes CASRLSGNEQFF. Based on the CDR3 plus reference TRBV5-1 and TRBJ2-1, the full variable domain is KAGVTQTPRYLIKTRGQQVTLSCSPISGHRSVSWYQQTPGQGLQFLFEYFSETQRNKGNFPGRFSGRQFSNSRSEMNVSTLELGDSALYLCASRLSGNEQFFGPGTRLTVL.